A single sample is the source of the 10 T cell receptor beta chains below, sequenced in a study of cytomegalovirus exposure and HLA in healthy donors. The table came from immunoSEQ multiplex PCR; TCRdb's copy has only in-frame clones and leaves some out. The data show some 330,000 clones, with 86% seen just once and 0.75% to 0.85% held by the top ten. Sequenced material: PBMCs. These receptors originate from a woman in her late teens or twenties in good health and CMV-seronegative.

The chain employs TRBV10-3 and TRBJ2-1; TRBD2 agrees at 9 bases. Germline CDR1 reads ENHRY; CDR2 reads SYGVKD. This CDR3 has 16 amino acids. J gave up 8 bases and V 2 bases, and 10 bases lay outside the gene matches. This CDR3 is CAISEILTSGGDEQFF. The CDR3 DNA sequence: TGTGCCATCAGTGAGATTTTGACTAGCGGTGGGGATGAGCAGTTCTTC.

The CDR3 region is CASSKFDRVAEQYF. The CDR3 coding sequence is TGTGCCAGCAGTAAATTTGACAGGGTGGCCGAGCAGTACTTC. The gene calls are TRBV6-5 and TRBJ2-7; TRBD1 aligns across 7 bases. This CDR3 is built from 14 residues. The germline V gene has CDR1 MNHEY and CDR2 SVGAGI. V shed 5 bases, J shed 6 bases, and the junction held 10 bases outside the gene matches.

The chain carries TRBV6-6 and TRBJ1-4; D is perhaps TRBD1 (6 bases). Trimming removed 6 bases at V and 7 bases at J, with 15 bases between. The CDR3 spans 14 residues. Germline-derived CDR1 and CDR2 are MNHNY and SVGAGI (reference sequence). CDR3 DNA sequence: TGTGCCAGCAGCCCTACAGGGAGGGCTGAAAAACTGTTTTTT. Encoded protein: CASSPTGRAEKLFF.

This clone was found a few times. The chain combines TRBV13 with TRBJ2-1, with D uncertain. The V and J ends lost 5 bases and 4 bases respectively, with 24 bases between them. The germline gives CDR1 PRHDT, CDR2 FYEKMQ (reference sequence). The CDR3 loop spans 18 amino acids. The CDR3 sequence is CASSPDPTTQQNYNEQFF. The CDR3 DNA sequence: TGTGCCAGCAGCCCCGATCCGACGACTCAACAAAATTACAATGAGCAGTTCTTC.

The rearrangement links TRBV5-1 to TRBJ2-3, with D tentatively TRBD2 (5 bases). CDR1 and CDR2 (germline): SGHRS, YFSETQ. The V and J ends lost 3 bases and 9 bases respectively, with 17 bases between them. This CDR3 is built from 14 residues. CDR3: CASSSEAGLGTQYF. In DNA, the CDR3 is TGCGCCAGCAGCTCGGAGGCCGGTCTTGGGACGCAGTATTTT.

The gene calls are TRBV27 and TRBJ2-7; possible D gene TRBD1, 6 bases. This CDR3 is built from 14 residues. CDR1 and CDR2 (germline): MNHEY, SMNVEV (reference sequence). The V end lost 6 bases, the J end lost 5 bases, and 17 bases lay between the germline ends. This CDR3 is CASRTPGVSHEQYF. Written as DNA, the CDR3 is TGTGCCAGCAGAACCCCAGGGGTAAGCCACGAGCAGTACTTC.

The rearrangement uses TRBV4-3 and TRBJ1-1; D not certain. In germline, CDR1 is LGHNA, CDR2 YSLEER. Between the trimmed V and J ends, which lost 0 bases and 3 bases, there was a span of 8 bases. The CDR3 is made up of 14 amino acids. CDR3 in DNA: TGCGCCAGCAGCCAAGAGATGAGGGACACTGAAGCTTTCTTT. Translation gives CASSQEMRDTEAFF.

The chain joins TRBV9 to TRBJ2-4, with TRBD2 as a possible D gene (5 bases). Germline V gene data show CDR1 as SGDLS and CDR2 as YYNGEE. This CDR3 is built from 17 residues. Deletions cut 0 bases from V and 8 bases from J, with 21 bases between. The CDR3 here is CASSVAPSAHDGDIQYF. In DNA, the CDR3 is TGTGCCAGCAGCGTAGCTCCTTCAGCTCACGACGGGGACATTCAGTACTTC.

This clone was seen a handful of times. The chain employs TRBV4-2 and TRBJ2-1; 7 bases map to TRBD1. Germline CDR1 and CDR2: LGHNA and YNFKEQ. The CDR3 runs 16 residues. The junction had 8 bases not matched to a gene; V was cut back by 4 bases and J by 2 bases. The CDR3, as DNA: TGTGCCAGCAGCCCTGAAGGACAGGATCCCTACAATGAGCAGTTCTTC. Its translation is CASSPEGQDPYNEQFF.

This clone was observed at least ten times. CDR3 amino acids: CASSLSGGDYGYTF. The CDR3 DNA follows: TGCGCCAGCAGCTTGTCAGGGGGCGACTATGGCTACACCTTC. The chain links TRBV5-1 to TRBJ1-2, with 8 bases that match TRBD1. There are 14 residues in the CDR3. V dropped 1 base and J dropped 3; count of bases not matched to a gene: 2. Per the germline V gene, CDR1 is SGHRS and CDR2 is YFSETQ.